The 22 T cell receptor beta chains listed next were all sequenced from one sample in a study of early T cells in non-severe SARS-CoV-2 infection. TCRdb re-derived calls from the 5' RACE reads in MiXCR, one entry per CDR3 protein. Seen here are around 110,000 distinct CDR3 sequences, 11% observed once, and the top ten hold under 9%. Source material: whole blood. The receptors were sampled from an adult who was a healthcare worker with PCR-confirmed SARS-CoV-2 infection or an uninfected control (not recorded which).

This clonotype was recorded a few times. The chain carries TRBV29-1 and TRBJ1-1; D call uncertain. In germline, CDR1 is SQVTM, CDR2 ANQGSEA. The CDR3 runs to 14 residues. V gave up 6 bases and J gave up 3 bases, with 17 bases separating them. The CDR3 DNA sequence: TGCAGCGTGGCCCTCCGTCTACTCGACACTGAAGCTTTCTTT. This codes for CSVALRLLDTEAFF.

This clonotype has a handful of counts. J is TRBJ1-1 and V is TRBV4-1; D possibly corresponds to TRBD1 (5 bases). Germline-derived CDR1 and CDR2 are MGHRA and YSYEKL. V lost 0 bases and J 10 bases, leaving 12 bases between the germline ends. The CDR3 runs to 13 residues. DNA for the CDR3: TGCGCCAGCAGCCAAGAAGTAGTCAGGGCAGCTTTCTTT. It encodes CASSQEVVRAAFF.

There are many counts of this clonotype. The rearrangement joins TRBV5-1 to TRBJ2-7; TRBD2 matches at 7 bases. V gave up 3 bases and J gave up 0 bases; unmatched junction bases: 3. CDR3 length: 14 residues. Germline loops: CDR1 SGHRS, CDR2 YFSETQ. The CDR3 nucleotides read TGCGCCAGCAGCTGGAGCGGGATCTCCTACGAGCAGTACTTC. Protein: CASSWSGISYEQYF.

This clonotype showed up many times. The chain uses TRBV5-8 and TRBJ2-7, with a weak D call TRBD2 (6 bases). The germline V gene has CDR1 SGHTS and CDR2 YDEGEE. The CDR3 is 15 residues long. Trimming removed 3 bases at V and 2 bases at J, with 15 bases between. The CDR3 DNA reads TGTGCCAGCAGCTGGGGTCGGGGGATAACCTACGAGCAGTACTTC. Its protein is CASSWGRGITYEQYF.

The V gene is TRBV25-1, the J gene TRBJ1-6; D not resolved. This CDR3 has 15 amino acids. The germline V gene encodes CDR1 MGHDK and CDR2 SYGVNS. With 6 bases removed from V and 5 bases from J, the gap between germline ends came to 14 bases. CDR3 sequence (DNA): TGTGCCAGCAGGCCAGACCTTTTGGATAATTCACCCCTCCACTTT. Its translation: CASRPDLLDNSPLHF.

In this sample, this clonotype turned up many times. The chain combines TRBV7-2 with TRBJ2-1, with D perhaps TRBD1 (5 bases). CDR1 and CDR2 (germline): SGHTA, FQGNSA. V shed 1 base and J shed 14 bases, with 12 bases lying between them. The CDR3 contains 12 residues. CDR3 nucleotides: TGTGCCAGCAGCTTAGTAAGGGGTGGGGAGTTCTTC. This gives the protein CASSLVRGGEFF.

This clonotype appeared a few times. V gene TRBV28 combines with J gene TRBJ2-7; maybe TRBD2 (5 bases). The CDR3 totals 11 residues. Germline assignment: CDR1 MDHEN and CDR2 SYDVKM. V gave up 10 bases and J gave up 7 bases, with 14 bases separating them. In nucleotides, the CDR3 is TGTGCCATCTCCGACCCGGGGGAGCAGTACTTC. This sequence encodes CAISDPGEQYF. Full variable domain (missing parts from reference TRBV28 and TRBJ2-7): DVKVTQSSRYLVKRTGEKVFLECVQDMDHENMFWYRQDPGLGLRLIYFSYDVKMKEKGDIPEGYSVSREKKERFSLILESASTNQTSMYLCAISDPGEQYFGPGTRLTVT.

The gene calls are TRBV6-5 and TRBJ2-2; 12 nucleotides line up with TRBD2. The germline V gene encodes CDR1 MNHEY and CDR2 SVGAGI. V dropped 5 bases and J dropped 9; count of bases not matched to a gene: 10. The CDR3 has 16 residues. CDR3 sequence reads: CASSRAPSGRGRELFF. DNA for the CDR3: TGTGCCAGCAGTCGAGCTCCTAGCGGGAGGGGCCGGGAGCTGTTTTTT.

This clonotype has more than one count but fewer than ten. J is TRBJ2-1 and V is TRBV29-1; D is possibly TRBD2 (5 bases). The V end was cut by 2 bases, the J end by 6 bases, with 14 bases between. The germline V gene has CDR1 SQVTM and CDR2 ANQGSEA. The length of the CDR3 is 14 residues. The CDR3 loop is CSVEWILDLNEQFF. As DNA, the CDR3 is TGCAGCGTTGAATGGATACTAGACCTCAATGAGCAGTTCTTC.

The gene calls are TRBV13 and TRBJ1-2; 8 nucleotides agree with TRBD1. CDR1 PRHDT and CDR2 FYEKMQ come from the germline V gene (reference sequence). CDR3 size: 14 residues. Losses at the gene ends were 5 bases for V and 3 bases for J; bases not matched to a gene: 5. The CDR3 bases are TGTGCCAGCAGCATGGACAGGGAACACTATGGCTACACCTTC. It codes for CASSMDREHYGYTF. The full variable domain, with the rest looked up from reference TRBV13 and TRBJ1-2, is AAGVIQSPRHLIKEKRETATLKCYPIPRHDTVYWYQQGPGQDPQFLISFYEKMQSDKGSIPDRFSAQQFSDYHSELNMSSLELGDSALYFCASSMDREHYGYTFGSGTRLTVV.

This clonotype has a count of ten or more. This sequence joins TRBV29-1 and TRBJ2-5; 7 bases line up with TRBD2. Germline V gene sequence: CDR1 SQVTM, CDR2 ANQGSEA. CDR3 length equals 14 residues. V was clipped by 2 bases and J by 7 bases; unmatched bases: 10. CDR3 sequence: CSVERMAGEGTQYF. The CDR3 bases are TGCAGCGTTGAAAGGATGGCGGGAGAGGGGACCCAGTACTTC.

This clonotype was detected only a few times. V gene TRBV6-5 combines with J gene TRBJ1-3; a possible D gene is TRBD1 (6 bases). V lost 5 bases to trimming and J lost 2 bases, with 10 bases between them. This CDR3 has 14 residues. Germline V CDR1 and CDR2: MNHEY, SVGAGI. The CDR3 region is CASSLSGAGNTIYF. CDR3 coding DNA: TGTGCCAGCAGTCTTTCAGGGGCTGGAAACACCATATATTTT.

The chain combines TRBV11-1 with TRBJ2-1; TRBD2 matches 7 bases. Germline CDR1 reads SGHAT; CDR2 reads FQDESV (reference sequence). V lost 0 bases, J lost 0 bases, and 5 bases stayed unmatched. This CDR3 is 17 amino acids long. The CDR3 reads CASSLAGGGNSYNEQFF. CDR3 DNA: TGTGCCAGCAGCTTAGCGGGCGGGGGAAACTCCTACAATGAGCAGTTCTTC. Filled out from reference TRBV11-1 and TRBJ2-1, the complete variable domain reads EAEVAQSPRYKITEKSQAVAFWCDPISGHATLYWYRQILGQGPELLVQFQDESVVDDSQLPKDRFSAERLKGVDSTLKIQPAELGDSAMYLCASSLAGGGNSYNEQFFGPGTRLTVL.

V usage is TRBV7-2 and J usage is TRBJ1-1; perhaps TRBD1 as D (5 bases). The CDR3 covers 14 residues. Germline V lookup: CDR1 SGHTA, CDR2 FQGNSA. V lost 1 base, J lost 9 bases, and 15 bases lay in between. This CDR3 reads CASSLEGTTAKAFF. CDR3 sequence (DNA): TGTGCCAGCAGCTTAGAAGGGACTACGGCTAAAGCTTTCTTT.

The chain recombines TRBV4-1 with TRBJ1-2; perhaps TRBD1 as D (5 bases). Germline V CDR1 and CDR2: MGHRA, YSYEKL. The V gene lost 1 base and the J gene lost 6 bases, with 9 bases spanning the gap. The CDR3 extends over 13 amino acids. CDR3 DNA sequence: TGCGCCAGCAGCCAAGCCCTGGGGCATGGCTACACCTTC. Translated, it gives CASSQALGHGYTF.

The chain joins TRBV18 to TRBJ1-6; 7 bases are a match to TRBD1. The CDR3 runs to 15 residues. The V and J ends lost 0 bases and 7 bases, in that order; junction bases with no gene match: 3. Germline lookup yields CDR1 KGHSH and CDR2 LQKENI. The DNA for the CDR3 is TGTGCCAGCTCACCACCGGGACAGCAGAATTCACCCCTCCACTTT. Its translation is CASSPPGQQNSPLHF.

The chain couples TRBV11-2 to TRBJ1-2, with TRBD1 as a possible D gene (6 bases). CDR3 size: 14 residues. In germline, CDR1 is SGHAT, CDR2 FQNNGV. Trimming pared 4 bases from V and 5 bases from J, leaving 14 bases between. CDR3 coding DNA: TGTGCCAGCAGCTCCCTACAGGGAGGGTATGGCTACACCTTC. Its translation is CASSSLQGGYGYTF.

This clonotype was recorded at least ten times. The chain carries TRBV24-1 and TRBJ2-3; the match to TRBD1 covers 8 bases. Germline CDR1 KGHDR, CDR2 SFDVKD. The trim removed 4 bases at V and 1 base at J, leaving 3 bases unmatched. This CDR3 spans 15 amino acids. CDR3 loop: CATSEGQGRTDTQYF. The DNA of the CDR3 is TGTGCCACCAGTGAAGGACAGGGCCGCACAGATACGCAGTATTTT.

This clonotype showed up just a few times. This chain's CDR3 is CASSGTGSGGGYTF. The CDR3 DNA reads as TGTGCCAGCAGTGGAACAGGGTCTGGGGGTGGCTACACCTTC. V gene TRBV28 combines with J gene TRBJ1-2, with D perhaps matching TRBD1 (6 bases). The germline V and J ends were trimmed by 5 bases and 7 bases, with 17 bases remaining between them. Germline loops: CDR1 MDHEN, CDR2 SYDVKM. The CDR3 sequence is 14 residues long.

The sample holds many counts of this clonotype. This chain uses TRBV9 with TRBJ2-2; D is uncertain. The CDR3 has 14 residues. Germline assignment: CDR1 SGDLS and CDR2 YYNGEE. Trimming took 0 bases from V and 7 from J, leaving 10 bases between them. CDR3 region: CASSVASLSGELFF. For the CDR3, the DNA is TGTGCCAGCAGCGTAGCTTCCCTGAGCGGGGAGCTGTTTTTT.

This clonotype was counted a few times. V gene TRBV20-1 combines with J gene TRBJ2-4, with D unresolved. The CDR3 has 14 residues. Looked up from germline, CDR1 is DFQATT and CDR2 is SNEGSKA (reference sequence). V shed 3 bases and J shed 2 bases, with 11 bases lying between them. The CDR3 coding sequence is TGCAGTGCTAGTGAGTCCGGATCCAAAAACATTCAGTACTTC. Protein product: CSASESGSKNIQYF.

Only a few counts were recorded for this clonotype. V is TRBV5-1 and J is TRBJ2-1; D is perhaps TRBD2 (5 bases). Germline loops: CDR1 SGHRS, CDR2 YFSETQ. CDR3 length: 13 residues. Trimming removed 1 base at V and 6 bases at J, with 8 bases between. CDR3 in amino acids: CASSLTAGNEQFF. The CDR3 DNA is TGCGCCAGCAGCTTGACTGCGGGCAATGAGCAGTTCTTC.